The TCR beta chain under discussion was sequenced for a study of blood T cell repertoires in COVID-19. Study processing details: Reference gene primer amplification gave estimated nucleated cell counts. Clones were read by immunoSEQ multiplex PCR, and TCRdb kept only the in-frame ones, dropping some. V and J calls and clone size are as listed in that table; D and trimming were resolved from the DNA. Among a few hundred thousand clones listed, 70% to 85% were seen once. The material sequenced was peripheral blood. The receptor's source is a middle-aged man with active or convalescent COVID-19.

The CDR3 loop reads CASSQDTGSYEQYF. The CDR3 DNA reads TGCGCCAGCAGCCAAGATACGGGCTCCTACGAGCAGTACTTC. The chain is built from TRBV4-3 and TRBJ2-7, with D uncertain. Germline V gene lookup returns CDR1 LGHNA and CDR2 YSLEER. The CDR3 sequence is 14 residues long. V shed 0 bases and J shed 0 bases, with 6 bases lying between them.